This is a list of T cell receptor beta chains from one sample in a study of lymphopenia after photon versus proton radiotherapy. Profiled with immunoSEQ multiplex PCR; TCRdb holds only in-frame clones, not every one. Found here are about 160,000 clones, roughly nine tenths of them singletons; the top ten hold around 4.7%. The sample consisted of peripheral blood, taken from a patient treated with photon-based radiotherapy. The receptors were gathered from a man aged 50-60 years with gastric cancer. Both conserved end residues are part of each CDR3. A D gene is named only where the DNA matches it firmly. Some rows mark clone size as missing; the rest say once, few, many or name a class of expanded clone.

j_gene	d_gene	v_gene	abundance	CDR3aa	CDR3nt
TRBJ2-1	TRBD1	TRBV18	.	CASSPTGALTHNEQFF	TGTGCCAGCTCACCTACAGGGGCCCTCACCCACAATGAGCAGTTCTTC
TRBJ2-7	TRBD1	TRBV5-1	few	CASSVSAGTGTYEQYF	TGCGCCAGCAGCGTAAGCGCCGGGACAGGTACCTACGAGCAGTACTTC
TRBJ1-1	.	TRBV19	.	CASSIGQGVTEAFF	TGTGCCAGTAGTATCGGGCAGGGCGTCACTGAAGCTTTCTTT
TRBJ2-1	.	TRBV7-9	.	CASSLGPYNEQFF	TGTGCCAGCAGCTTAGGACCCTACAATGAGCAGTTCTTC
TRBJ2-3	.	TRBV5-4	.	CASSLATARDTQYF	TGTGCCAGCAGCTTGGCCACAGCCCGCGATACGCAGTATTTT
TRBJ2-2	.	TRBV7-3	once	CASTPRDTGELFF	TGTGCCAGCACCCCGAGGGATACCGGGGAGCTGTTTTTT
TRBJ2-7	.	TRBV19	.	CASSPFFGETTYEQYF	TGTGCCAGTAGCCCGTTTTTCGGGGAAACTACCTACGAGCAGTACTTC
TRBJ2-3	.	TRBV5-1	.	CASSLPSGSGADTQYF	TGCGCCAGCAGCTTGCCCTCAGGGTCGGGCGCAGATACGCAGTATTTT
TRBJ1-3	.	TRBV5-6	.	CASSLTWRARQYSGNTIYF	TGTGCCAGCAGCTTGACCTGGAGGGCGCGACAATACTCTGGAAACACCATATATTTT
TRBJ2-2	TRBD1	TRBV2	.	CASTPGQGRTGELFF	TGTGCCAGCACTCCCGGACAGGGGCGCACCGGGGAGCTGTTTTTT
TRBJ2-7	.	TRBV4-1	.	CASSQDGMVRGQYF	TGCGCCAGCAGCCAAGATGGTATGGTACGAGGCCAGTACTTC
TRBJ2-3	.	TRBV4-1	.	CASSQEPSLRTDTQYF	TGCGCCAGCAGCCAAGAACCGTCCCTCAGGACGGATACGCAGTATTTT
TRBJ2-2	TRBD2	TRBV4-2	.	CASSPNGLAGGTGELFF	TGTGCCAGCAGCCCTAATGGGCTAGCGGGAGGCACCGGGGAGCTGTTTTTT
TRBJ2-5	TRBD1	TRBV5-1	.	CASSSGTGVETQYF	TGCGCCAGCAGCTCCGGGACAGGGGTAGAGACCCAGTACTTC
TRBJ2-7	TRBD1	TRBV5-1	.	CASSWDSISYEQYF	TGCGCCAGCAGCTGGGACAGTATCTCCTACGAGCAGTACTTC
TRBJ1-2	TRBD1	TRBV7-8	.	CASSTRQGNGYTF	TGTGCCAGCAGCACCAGACAGGGGAATGGCTACACCTTC
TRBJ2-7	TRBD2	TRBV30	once	CAWSVLARGEQYF	TGTGCCTGGAGTGTACTAGCGCGCGGCGAGCAGTACTTC
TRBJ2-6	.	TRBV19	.	CASSIPFGGANVLTF	TGTGCCAGTAGTATCCCCTTTGGGGGGGCCAACGTCCTGACTTTC
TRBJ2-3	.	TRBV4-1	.	CASSQVIAESTDTQYF	TGCGCCAGCAGCCAAGTTATAGCGGAGAGCACAGATACGCAGTATTTT
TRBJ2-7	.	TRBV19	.	CASSPGPIPSYEQYF	TGTGCCAGTAGTCCCGGGCCCATCCCCTCCTACGAGCAGTACTTC
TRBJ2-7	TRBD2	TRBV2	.	CASTTSGRGEQYF	TGTGCCAGCACCACTAGCGGGAGGGGGGAGCAGTACTTC
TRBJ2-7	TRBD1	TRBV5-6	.	CASSLGGQYYEQYF	TGTGCCAGCAGCTTGGGGGGACAGTACTACGAGCAGTACTTC
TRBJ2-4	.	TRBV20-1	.	CSAGPGDIQYF	TGCAGTGCCGGACCCGGGGACATTCAGTACTTC
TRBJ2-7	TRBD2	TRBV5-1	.	CASSPGTSVRTSYEQYF	TGCGCCAGCAGCCCCGGGACTAGCGTCCGCACTTCCTACGAGCAGTACTTC
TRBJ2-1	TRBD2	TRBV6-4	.	CASSPGTSDPTKQFF	TGTGCCAGCAGTCCCGGGACTAGCGACCCGACGAAGCAGTTCTTC
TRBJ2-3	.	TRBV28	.	CASSPRGALTDTQYF	TGTGCCAGCAGCCCACGCGGGGCCTTGACAGATACGCAGTATTTT
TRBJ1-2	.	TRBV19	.	CASSRSENYGYTF	TGTGCCAGTAGTAGGTCGGAAAACTATGGCTACACCTTC
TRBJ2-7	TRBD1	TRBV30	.	CAWGQGVLSEQYF	TGTGCCTGGGGACAGGGGGTTTTGAGTGAGCAGTACTTC
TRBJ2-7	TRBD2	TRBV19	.	CASSILISGRGEQYF	TGTGCCAGTAGTATTCTTATAAGCGGGAGAGGGGAGCAGTACTTC
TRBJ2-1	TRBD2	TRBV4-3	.	CASSQIEREFTYNEQFF	TGCGCCAGCAGCCAAATCGAGCGGGAGTTCACCTACAATGAGCAGTTCTTC
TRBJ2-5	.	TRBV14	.	CASSLRQAGWQTQYF	TGTGCCAGCAGCCTCCGACAGGCCGGCTGGCAGACCCAGTACTTC
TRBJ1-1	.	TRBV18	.	CASSPSRGPTEAFF	TGTGCCAGCTCACCATCCAGAGGGCCCACTGAAGCTTTCTTT
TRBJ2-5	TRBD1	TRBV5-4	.	CASSLSRTGGETQYF	TGTGCCAGCAGCTTGTCGCGGACAGGGGGGGAGACCCAGTACTTC
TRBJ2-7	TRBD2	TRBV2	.	CASSGLAGVTEQYF	TGTGCCAGCAGTGGACTAGCGGGAGTGACCGAGCAGTACTTC
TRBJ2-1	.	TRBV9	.	CASSLPGESSYNEQFF	TGTGCCAGCAGCCTCCCAGGGGAAAGCTCCTACAATGAGCAGTTCTTC
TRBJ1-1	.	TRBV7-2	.	CASSLAGGMNTEAFF	TGTGCCAGCAGCTTAGCTGGGGGAATGAACACTGAAGCTTTCTTT
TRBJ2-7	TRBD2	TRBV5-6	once	CASSELAGGPGYEQYF	TGTGCCAGCAGCGAACTAGCGGGAGGGCCAGGGTACGAGCAGTACTTC
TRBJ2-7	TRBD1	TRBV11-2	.	CASSLQLDRGRFEQYF	TGTGCCAGCAGCTTACAGTTGGACAGGGGGCGGTTTGAGCAGTACTTC
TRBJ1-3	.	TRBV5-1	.	CASSAGQGNTIYF	TGCGCCAGCAGCGCTGGACAGGGAAACACCATATATTTT
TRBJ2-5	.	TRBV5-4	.	CASIQTGIEETQYF	TGTGCCAGCATCCAAACGGGGATTGAAGAGACCCAGTACTTC
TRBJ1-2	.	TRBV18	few	CASSPNREKGYTF	TGTGCCAGCTCACCAAATCGGGAAAAGGGCTACACCTTC
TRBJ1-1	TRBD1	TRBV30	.	CAWSVRSGGVNTEAFF	TGTGCCTGGAGTGTAAGGTCAGGGGGGGTGAACACTGAAGCTTTCTTT
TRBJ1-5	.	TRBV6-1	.	CASSTTGSGNQPQHF	TGTGCCAGCAGTACTACAGGGAGTGGCAATCAGCCCCAGCATTTT
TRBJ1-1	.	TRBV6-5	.	CASSLGGRMNTEAFF	TGTGCCAGCAGCCTCGGGGGACGAATGAACACTGAAGCTTTCTTT
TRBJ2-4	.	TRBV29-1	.	CSVVGGAVDIQYF	TGCAGCGTTGTGGGGGGGGCAGTGGACATTCAGTACTTC
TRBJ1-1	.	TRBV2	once	CASSEAGTPNTEAFF	TGTGCCAGCAGTGAGGCCGGGACACCGAACACTGAAGCTTTCTTT
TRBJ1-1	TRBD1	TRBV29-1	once	CSVARGQNTEAFF	TGCAGCGTGGCCAGGGGGCAGAACACTGAAGCTTTCTTT
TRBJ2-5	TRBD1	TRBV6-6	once	CASSYGTGQETQYF	TGTGCCAGCAGTTACGGGACAGGCCAAGAGACCCAGTACTTC
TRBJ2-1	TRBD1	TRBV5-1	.	CASTPGQGENEQFF	TGCGCCAGCACCCCGGGACAGGGTGAAAATGAGCAGTTCTTC
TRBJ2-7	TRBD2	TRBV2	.	CASSEQTSDLRPYF	TGTGCCAGCAGTGAACAGACTAGCGATCTCAGGCCGTACTTC
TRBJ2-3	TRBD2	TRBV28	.	CASSTSATDTQYF	TGTGCCAGCAGTACTAGCGCAACAGATACGCAGTATTTT
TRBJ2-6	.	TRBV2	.	CASRGGSSLSGANVLTF	TGTGCCAGCAGAGGAGGGTCCTCACTCTCTGGGGCCAACGTCCTGACTTTC
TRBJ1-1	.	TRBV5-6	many	CASSPRGPRDTEAFF	TGTGCCAGCAGCCCCCGGGGCCCCAGGGACACTGAAGCTTTCTTT
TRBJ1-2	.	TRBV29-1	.	CSVVFGIYGYTF	TGCAGCGTTGTATTCGGGATCTATGGCTACACCTTC
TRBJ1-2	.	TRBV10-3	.	CAIRGNREDGYTF	TGTGCCATCAGGGGGAACAGGGAGGATGGCTACACCTTC
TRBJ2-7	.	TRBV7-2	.	CASSFKGGEQYF	TGTGCCAGCAGCTTCAAGGGGGGCGAGCAGTACTTC
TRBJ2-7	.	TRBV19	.	CASSMAGSPVYEQYF	TGTGCCAGTAGTATGGCAGGGAGTCCCGTCTACGAGCAGTACTTC
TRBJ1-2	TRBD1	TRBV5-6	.	CASSLTGDNGYTF	TGTGCCAGCAGCTTGACAGGGGATAATGGCTACACCTTC